These 23 T cell receptor beta chains were sequenced from one sample in a study of T cell clusters in autoimmune cytopenias. One tube held mixed TRB-A and TRB-B primer pools for touch-down PCR. Reanalyzing the multiplex PCR reads, TCRdb keeps one entry per CDR3 protein, without DNA. This repertoire includes some 7,200 distinct CDR3 sequences. TRB amplification used around 260 ng of peripheral blood genomic DNA. In addition, the sample was reused for a study of T cell repertoires in aging, cancer and after chemotherapy.

The source material was peripheral blood. Receptor source: a human donor in good health.

The chain recombines TRBV6-1 with TRBJ2-4; the D call from TCRdb, TRBD2, cannot be confirmed without DNA. The CDR3 spans 18 residues. Germline CDR1 and CDR2: MNHNS and SASEGT. Here the CDR3 reads CASSEGPPEGLAKNIQYF.

The chain is built from TRBV15 and TRBJ2-7; no DNA is available, so the TRBD1 call from TCRdb remains unchecked. CDR1 and CDR2 (germline): LNHNV, YYDKDF (reference sequence). The CDR3 extends over 15 amino acids. The CDR3 loop is CATSRSRGILYEQYF.

V usage is TRBV6-1 and J usage is TRBJ2-5; TCRdb's D call of TRBD2 is untestable without DNA. Germline lookup yields CDR1 MNHNS and CDR2 SASEGT. The CDR3 has 14 residues. CDR3 in amino acids: CASSGGPPAVAQYF.

The V gene is TRBV18, the J gene TRBJ1-4; TCRdb calls TRBD1, which cannot be checked without DNA. The CDR3 is 16 amino acids. The germline CDR1 and CDR2 sequences are KGHSH and LQKENI. The CDR3 region is CASSPRHGTGNEKLFF.

The chain uses TRBV13 and TRBJ2-7; TCRdb names TRBD1, which stays unverified in the absence of DNA. Germline-derived CDR1 and CDR2 are PRHDT and FYEKMQ (reference sequence). This CDR3 has 14 amino acids. CDR3 amino acids: CASSPNRVSYEQYF.

The chain has TRBV6-5 and TRBJ1-3. The length of the CDR3 is 15 residues. Looked up from germline, CDR1 is MNHEY and CDR2 is SVGAGI. The CDR3: CASSSWGLLGNTIYF.

Considering frequency, this clonotype is medium-sized. The V gene is TRBV6-5, the J gene TRBJ2-6; TCRdb reports TRBD1, a call that lacks DNA to check it against. Germline V lookup: CDR1 MNHEY, CDR2 SVGAGI. The CDR3 has 15 amino acids. The CDR3 reads CASSPTGDGANVLTF.

The genes are TRBV19 and TRBJ1-1; TCRdb's D call, TRBD1, is unchecked because there is no DNA. CDR1 is LNHDA and CDR2 is SQIVND in the germline V gene (reference sequence). CDR3 length: 14 residues. CDR3 sequence: CASSIRQGATEAFF.

The genes are TRBV27 and TRBJ1-2; the TCRdb call, TRBD1, lacks DNA for checking. The germline CDR1 and CDR2 sequences are MNHEY and SMNVEV (reference sequence). The CDR3 is made up of 15 amino acids. CDR3 protein: CASSSPGRLGGVCTF.

The chain employs TRBV19 and TRBJ1-2; checking the TCRdb D call of TRBD1 is not possible without DNA. Germline V gene data show CDR1 as LNHDA and CDR2 as SQIVND (reference sequence). This CDR3 comprises 17 residues. CDR3 in amino acids: CASSISGTGRSLYGYTF.

According to its frequency, this clonotype is medium-sized. The chain uses TRBV5-4 and TRBJ2-5; TCRdb proposes TRBD2, but this gene call is untestable without DNA. Germline values: CDR1 SGHNT, CDR2 YYREEE (reference sequence). This CDR3 contains 15 residues. The CDR3 loop is CASSQPSGRQETQYF.

The chain couples TRBV13 to TRBJ2-7; TCRdb proposes TRBD2, but this gene call is untestable without DNA. The CDR3 runs 15 residues. Per germline, CDR1 PRHDT and CDR2 FYEKMQ (reference sequence). CDR3 sequence: CASSSGTSDPYEQYF.

Judged by frequency, this clonotype is medium-sized. J is TRBJ1-2 and V is TRBV15; TCRdb names TRBD1, which stays unverified in the absence of DNA. This CDR3 contains 15 residues. Germline V lookup: CDR1 LNHNV, CDR2 YYDKDF (reference sequence). The CDR3 is CATSAISGGNYGYTF. Together with reference TRBV15 and TRBJ1-2, the CDR3 gives the full variable domain: DAMVIQNPRYQVTQFGKPVTLSCSQTLNHNVMYWYQQKSSQAPKLLFHYYDKDFNNEADTPDNFQSRRPNTSFCFLDIRSPGLGDTAMYLCATSAISGGNYGYTFGSGTRLTVV.

The chain links TRBV6-4 to TRBJ2-1; the TRBD2 assignment by TCRdb is unverifiable without DNA. This CDR3 has 18 residues. CDR1 is MRHNA and CDR2 is SNTAGT in the germline V gene. The CDR3 sequence is CASSVTTSGGASYNEQFF.

The chain uses TRBV7-9 and TRBJ2-4. In germline, CDR1 is SEHNR, CDR2 FQNEAQ (reference sequence). The CDR3 covers 16 residues. The CDR3 region is CASSLVQKIAKNIQYF.

V usage is TRBV5-1 and J usage is TRBJ2-2; TCRdb names TRBD1, which stays unverified in the absence of DNA. The germline gives CDR1 SGHRS, CDR2 YFSETQ. This CDR3 is built from 15 residues. The CDR3 sequence is CASSLGDSHTGELFF.

This clonotype is called medium-sized based on its frequency. J is TRBJ2-2 and V is TRBV15; TCRdb reports TRBD1, a call that lacks DNA to check it against. CDR3 length equals 16 residues. Germline V CDR1 and CDR2: LNHNV, YYDKDF (reference sequence). CDR3 in amino acids: CATSSGGLRGIGELFF.

This chain joins TRBV19 and TRBJ1-1; TCRdb indicates TRBD1, and absent DNA this call remains unverified. Looked up from germline, CDR1 is LNHDA and CDR2 is SQIVND (reference sequence). There are 18 residues in the CDR3. CDR3 sequence: CASRVRDRGRGVNTEAFF. Looking up the rest from reference TRBV19 and TRBJ1-1 gives the full variable domain: DGGITQSPKYLFRKEGQNVTLSCEQNLNHDAMYWYRQDPGQGLRLIYYSQIVNDFQKGDIAEGYSVSREKKESFPLTVTSAQKNPTAFYLCASRVRDRGRGVNTEAFFGQGTRLTVV.

This clonotype shows up as medium-sized by frequency. The CDR3 is CAWSLTGANYGYTF. V is TRBV30 and J is TRBJ1-2; TCRdb returns TRBD1, unconfirmable since there is no DNA. The germline gives CDR1 GTSNPN, CDR2 SVGIG (reference sequence). The length of the CDR3 is 14 residues.

This clonotype ranks as medium-sized in terms of frequency. This chain connects TRBV19 to TRBJ2-1. The CDR3 consists of 13 residues. Germline V gene data show CDR1 as LNHDA and CDR2 as SQIVND (reference sequence). This CDR3 reads CASSIMVYNEQFF.

Measured by frequency, this clonotype is medium-sized. V gene TRBV29-1 combines with J gene TRBJ1-1. The CDR3 is made up of 13 amino acids. From germline, CDR1 is SQVTM and CDR2 ANQGSEA. CDR3 in amino acids: CSVERALNTEAFF.

According to its frequency, this clonotype is medium-sized (0.01 to 0.1%). The chain combines TRBV5-5 with TRBJ2-2; TCRdb outputs TRBD1, but without DNA this stays unchecked. Germline V lookup: CDR1 SGHKS, CDR2 YYEKEE (reference sequence). The CDR3 contains 16 residues. CDR3 in amino acids: CASSLSDRVYTGELFF.

This clonotype is classed as medium-sized (0.01 to 0.1%) by frequency. The rearrangement uses TRBV5-4 and TRBJ2-7; without DNA, the TCRdb call of TRBD1 cannot be checked. Germline lookup yields CDR1 SGHNT and CDR2 YYREEE (reference sequence). CDR3 length: 15 amino acids. The CDR3: CASSLGTGRTYEQYF.